This T cell receptor beta chain came from a study of cytomegalovirus exposure and HLA in healthy donors. Turning to the study itself: According to later analysis, the same platform produced the 120 validation and about 700 first-cohort repertoires. Study-level results: There were 150 to 200 TCR beta chains listed as cytomegalovirus-associated.

Comments on this clone: Its antigen is unidentified.

Profiled with immunoSEQ multiplex PCR; TCRdb holds only in-frame clones, not every one. The sample has hundreds of thousands of clones, about 90% seen once; the top ten hold 12%. The germline V and J ends were trimmed by 5 bases and 5 bases, with 12 bases remaining between them. Germline CDR1 and CDR2: MNHEY and SVGAGI. The CDR3 totals 13 residues. Sequenced: PBMCs. This chain connects TRBV6-5 to TRBJ2-5; TRBD2 is a possible D gene (5 bases). This TCR derives from a man in his late teens or twenties in good health and CMV-seropositive. In nucleotides, the CDR3 is TGTGCCAGCAGTCCGTTGACGGGGGAGACCCAGTACTTC. It codes for CASSPLTGETQYF.